Below are 2 T cell receptor beta chains sequenced from a single sample in a study of vaccination and CD4 T cells after COVID-19. TCRdb independently ran MiXCR on the PCR reads; one entry per CDR3 protein. The sample has around 20,000 distinct CDR3 sequences; 55% to 65% are singletons. The source material was CD4+ T cells from blood, sampled after SARS-CoV-2 vaccination. These receptors came from a human donor who had recovered from COVID-19.

This clonotype occurred a few times. The rearrangement uses TRBV7-9 and TRBJ1-2; D not resolved. This CDR3 contains 12 residues. The V and J ends lost 2 bases and 8 bases respectively, with 9 bases between them. Germline CDR1 reads SEHNR; CDR2 reads FQNEAQ (reference sequence). CDR3 nucleotides: TGTGCCAGCAGCTTAACGGAAAACGGCTACACCTTC. Its translation is CASSLTENGYTF.

V usage is TRBV20-1 and J usage is TRBJ2-7; 7 nucleotides match TRBD2. Unmatched junction bases numbered 7, after V lost 2 bases and J lost 0 bases. CDR3 length: 15 residues. CDR1 and CDR2 (germline): DFQATT, SNEGSKA (reference sequence). CDR3 bases: TGCAGTGCTAGATCGGCAGGCGGGAGCTCCTACGAGCAGTACTTC. Protein: CSARSAGGSSYEQYF.